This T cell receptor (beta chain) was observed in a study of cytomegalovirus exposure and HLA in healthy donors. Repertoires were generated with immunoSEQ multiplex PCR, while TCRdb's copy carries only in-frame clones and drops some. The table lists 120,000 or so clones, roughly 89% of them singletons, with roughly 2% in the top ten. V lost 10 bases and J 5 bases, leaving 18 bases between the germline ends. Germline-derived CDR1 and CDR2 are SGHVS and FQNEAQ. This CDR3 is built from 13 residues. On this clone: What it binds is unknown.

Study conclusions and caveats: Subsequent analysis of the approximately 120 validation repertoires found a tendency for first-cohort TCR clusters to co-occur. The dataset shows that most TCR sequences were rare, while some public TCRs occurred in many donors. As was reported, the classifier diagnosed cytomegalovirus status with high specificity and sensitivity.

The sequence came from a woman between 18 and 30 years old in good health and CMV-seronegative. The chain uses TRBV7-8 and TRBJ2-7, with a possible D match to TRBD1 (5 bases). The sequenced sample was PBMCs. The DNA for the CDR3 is TGTGCCACCTCTGGACGACAGATCCACGAGCAGTACTTC. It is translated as CATSGRQIHEQYF.